This TCR beta chain was sequenced in a study of OX40 agonist ivuxolimab in advanced cancers. Study at large: Under the entry rules, prior anti-PD-1, anti-PD-L1 or anti-CTLA-4 therapy was allowed, and 40% had some.

Clones were read by immunoSEQ multiplex PCR, and TCRdb kept only the in-frame ones, dropping some. There are tens of thousands of clones in the sample; approximately 85% occur only once, and approximately 0.22% lies in the top ten. The sequencing here drew on CD4+ or CD8+ T cells sorted from blood, taken in a trial of the OX40 agonist ivuxolimab. This clonotype was sampled from an adult with an advanced solid tumor such as melanoma, head and neck, liver or kidney cancer.

CDR3 amino acids: CASSPKGTDQETQYF. The CDR3 DNA reads TGCGCCAGCAGCCCCAAAGGGACAGACCAAGAGACCCAGTACTTC. The chain links TRBV5-1 to TRBJ2-5; 7 bases are shared with TRBD1. Germline lookup yields CDR1 SGHRS and CDR2 YFSETQ. V was pared by 4 bases and J by 0 bases, with 6 bases of the junction left unmatched. The CDR3 is 15 amino acids. The full variable domain, completed using reference TRBV5-1 and TRBJ2-5, is KAGVTQTPRYLIKTRGQQVTLSCSPISGHRSVSWYQQTPGQGLQFLFEYFSETQRNKGNFPGRFSGRQFSNSRSEMNVSTLELGDSALYLCASSPKGTDQETQYFGPGTRLLVL.